This T cell receptor beta chain was found in a study of cytomegalovirus exposure and HLA in healthy donors. Study conclusions and caveats: Researchers counted 150 to 200 TCR beta chains as cytomegalovirus-associated.

Comments on this clone: Antigen specificity is unknown.

TCRdb's table, derived via immunoSEQ multiplex PCR, lists solely in-frame clones and lacks some. The sample lists about 130,000 clones, 90% to 97% occurring once. The sequencing input was PBMCs. The sequence was collected from a young man in good health and CMV-seronegative.

CDR3 residues: CASSLEMGGEADTEAFF. Here the CDR3 DNA reads TGTGCCAGCAGCTTGGAGATGGGGGGAGAAGCAGACACTGAAGCTTTCTTT. The J gene is TRBJ1-1, the V gene TRBV5-4; TRBD1 is a possible D gene (5 bases). Trimming pared 0 bases from V and 3 bases from J, leaving 18 bases between. Germline-derived CDR1 and CDR2 are SGHNT and YYREEE (reference sequence). The CDR3 covers 17 residues. The variable domain in full, completed from reference TRBV5-4 and TRBJ1-1, reads ETGVTQSPTHLIKTRGQQVTLRCSSQSGHNTVSWYQQALGQGPQFIFQYYREEENGRGNFPPRFSGLQFPNYSSELNVNALELDDSALYLCASSLEMGGEADTEAFFGQGTRLTVV.